Each of the 13 T cell receptor beta chains below was sequenced from the same sample in a study of blood T cell repertoires in COVID-19. Some clones are missing from TCRdb's copy, which holds only in-frame ones; the method was immunoSEQ multiplex PCR. The repertoire holds hundreds of thousands of clones, 85% seen once, with roughly 20% in the top ten. Sequenced input: PBMCs or T cells enriched from blood (not recorded which). The receptors stem from a man between 35 and 55 years old who had recovered from COVID-19.

The chain has TRBV12-5 and TRBJ2-1, with D possibly TRBD2 on 5 matching bases. The CDR3 sequence is 12 residues long. Trimming took off 6 bases at V and 3 bases at J, with 6 bases between the two ends. CDR1 is LGHNT, CDR2 FRNRAP, per germline. CDR3 amino acids: CASGTNYNEQFF. The CDR3 DNA reads as TGTGCTAGTGGGACTAACTACAATGAGCAGTTCTTC. Based on the CDR3 plus reference TRBV12-5 and TRBJ2-1, the full variable domain is DARVTQTPRHKVTEMGQEVTMRCQPILGHNTVFWYRQTMMQGLELLAYFRNRAPLDDSGMPKDRFSAEMPDATLATLKIQPSEPRDSAVYFCASGTNYNEQFFGPGTRLTVL.

This clone was seen repeatedly, ten times or more. The chain recombines TRBV6-4 with TRBJ2-2; a weak D match, TRBD2 (5 bases). Germline assignment: CDR1 MRHNA and CDR2 SNTAGT. This CDR3 is 13 amino acids long. V lost 5 bases and J 6 bases, leaving 10 bases between the germline ends. The CDR3 nucleotides are TGTGCCAGCAGTACTGGCGGGCCCGGGGAGCTGTTTTTT. It encodes CASSTGGPGELFF.

This chain joins TRBV25-1 and TRBJ1-1, with D possibly matching TRBD1 (6 bases). The germline gives CDR1 MGHDK, CDR2 SYGVNS. The CDR3 runs to 10 residues. V gave up 6 bases and J gave up 8 bases, with 7 bases separating them. The CDR3 loop is CASRDSEAFF. The CDR3 bases are TGTGCCAGCAGGGACAGCGAAGCTTTCTTT. Complete variable domain (other parts from reference TRBV25-1 and TRBJ1-1): EADIYQTPRYLVIGTGKKITLECSQTMGHDKMYWYQQDPGMELHLIHYSYGVNSTEKGDLSSESTVSRIRTEHFPLTLESARPSHTSQYLCASRDSEAFFGQGTRLTVV.

The CDR3 DNA is TGTGCCACCAGCAGGGGCCGGGACACCGACACTGAAGCTTTCTTT. Translated: CATSRGRDTDTEAFF. J is TRBJ1-1 and V is TRBV15, with D maybe TRBD1 (6 bases). V lost 3 bases and J 3 bases, leaving 14 bases between the germline ends. Looked up from germline, CDR1 is LNHNV and CDR2 is YYDKDF (reference sequence). The CDR3 runs to 15 residues.

V is TRBV30 and J is TRBJ2-1, with TRBD2 identical over 9 bases. The ends lost 3 bases at V and 9 bases at J; junction bases unmatched: 15. This CDR3 has 16 residues. Germline loops: CDR1 GTSNPN, CDR2 SVGIG (reference sequence). In DNA form, the CDR3 reads TGTGCCTGGAGGGGCTCCCGGCTAGCGGGGTCCGGTGAGCAGTTCTTC. It encodes CAWRGSRLAGSGEQFF. The full variable domain, with the rest looked up from reference TRBV30 and TRBJ2-1, is SQTIHQWPATLVQPVGSPLSLECTVEGTSNPNLYWYRQAAGRGLQLLFYSVGIGQISSEVPQNLSASRPQDRQFILSSKKLLLSDSGFYLCAWRGSRLAGSGEQFFGPGTRLTVL.

The chain links TRBV11-2 to TRBJ1-2; 7 nucleotides align to TRBD1. The V gene's germline CDR1 is SGHAT and CDR2 FQNNGV. The CDR3 covers 15 residues. V was pared by 0 bases and J by 4 bases, with 5 bases of the junction left unmatched. The CDR3 nucleotides read TGTGCCAGCAGCTTAGAGGGGACAGAGCCCTATGGCTACACCTTC. Translated, it gives CASSLEGTEPYGYTF.

This clone was seen only a few times. The chain uses TRBV6-2 or TRBV6-3 and TRBJ1-1; D is uncertain. The CDR3 has 15 amino acids. Looked up from germline, CDR1 is MNHEY and CDR2 is SVGEGT. V was cut by 6 bases and J by 3 bases, with 17 bases left in between. The CDR3 bases are TGTGCCAGCAGCCTCCTTGTCCCGGGTGACACTGAAGCTTTCTTT. It yields the protein CASSLLVPGDTEAFF.

About this clone itself: Other DNA sequences from this sample encode an identical CDR3 as well. This chain joins TRBV7-9 and TRBJ2-1; unclear D gene. Germline CDR1 reads SEHNR; CDR2 reads FQNEAQ (reference sequence). This CDR3 has 12 amino acids. With 3 bases removed from V and 8 bases from J, the gap between germline ends came to 8 bases. CDR3 sequence reads: CASSFSVDEQFF. CDR3 DNA: TGTGCCAGCAGCTTTAGTGTTGATGAGCAGTTCTTC.

The CDR3 loop reads CATRGQGNTEAFF. The CDR3 nucleotides are TGTGCCACCCGCGGCCAGGGGAACACTGAAGCTTTCTTT. The chain joins TRBV2 to TRBJ1-1; perhaps TRBD1 as D (5 bases). Germline lookup yields CDR1 SNHLY and CDR2 FYNNEI. The length of the CDR3 is 13 residues. The ends were cut back, 10 bases at V and 1 base at J, with 13 bases in the middle. Looking up the rest from reference TRBV2 and TRBJ1-1 gives the full variable domain: EPEVTQTPSHQVTQMGQEVILRCVPISNHLYFYWYRQILGQKVEFLVSFYNNEISEKSEIFDDQFSVERPDGSNFTLKIRSTKLEDSAMYFCATRGQGNTEAFFGQGTRLTVV.

This sequence joins TRBV28 and TRBJ2-5, with 11 bases fitting TRBD2. Germline assignment: CDR1 MDHEN and CDR2 SYDVKM. The CDR3 is made up of 16 amino acids. Germline trimming cut 6 bases from V and 5 bases from J; bases unmatched to any gene: 11. The CDR3 loop is CASRHTSGRTPETQYF. In DNA, the CDR3 is TGTGCCAGCAGGCATACTAGCGGGAGAACCCCTGAGACCCAGTACTTC.

The chain joins TRBV14 to TRBJ1-1; maybe TRBD1 (5 bases). The CDR3 runs to 14 residues. V was pared by 5 bases and J by 6 bases, with 16 bases between. From germline, CDR1 is SGHDN and CDR2 FVKESK. The CDR3 spells CASSASGVRAEAFF. CDR3 nucleotides: TGTGCCAGCAGCGCTTCGGGGGTGAGGGCTGAAGCTTTCTTT.

This clone was recorded once. V usage is TRBV3-1 (or the pseudogene TRBV3-2) and J usage is TRBJ1-6; 9 nucleotides match TRBD1. V shed 4 bases, J shed 8 bases, and the junction held 6 bases outside the gene matches. The germline V gene has CDR1 LGHDT and CDR2 YNNKEL (reference sequence). The CDR3 is 15 amino acids. The CDR3 coding sequence is TGTGCCAGCAGCCCTTTGGACAGGGGAGATTCACCCCTCCACTTT. The encoded protein is CASSPLDRGDSPLHF.

This clone was detected only once. The chain is built from TRBV19 and TRBJ2-7; D is perhaps TRBD2 (6 bases). In germline, CDR1 is LNHDA, CDR2 SQIVND (reference sequence). The CDR3 sequence is 17 residues long. Trimming shortened V by 4 bases and J by 6 bases, and 25 bases separated the two germline ends. The chain's CDR3 is CASSTYTHRGAGSEQYF. The DNA for the CDR3 is TGTGCCAGTAGTACCTACACTCATAGGGGCGCCGGGAGCGAGCAGTACTTC.